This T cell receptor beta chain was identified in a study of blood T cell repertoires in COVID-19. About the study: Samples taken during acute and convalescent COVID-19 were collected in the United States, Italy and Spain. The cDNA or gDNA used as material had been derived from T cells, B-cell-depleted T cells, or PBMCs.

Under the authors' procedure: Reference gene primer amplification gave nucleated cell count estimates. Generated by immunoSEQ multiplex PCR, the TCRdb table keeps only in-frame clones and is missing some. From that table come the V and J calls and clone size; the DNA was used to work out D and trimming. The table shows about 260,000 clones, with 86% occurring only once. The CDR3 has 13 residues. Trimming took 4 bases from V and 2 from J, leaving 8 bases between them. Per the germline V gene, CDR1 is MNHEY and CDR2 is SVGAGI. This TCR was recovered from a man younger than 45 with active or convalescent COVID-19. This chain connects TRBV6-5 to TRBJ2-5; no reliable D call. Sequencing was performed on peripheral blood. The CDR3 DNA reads TGTGCCAGCAGTTCACAGCCACAAGAGACCCAGTACTTC. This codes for CASSSQPQETQYF.